Listed below are T cell receptor beta chains from one sample, sequenced in a study of CD8 T cells in ankylosing spondylitis. TCRdb reanalysed the 5' RACE reads using MiXCR and keeps one entry per CDR3 protein. The sample lists 270,000 or so distinct CDR3 sequences, 15% to 20% occurring once. The sample comprised blood, either unsorted or a sorted T cell fraction (not recorded which). The receptors stem from a male donor with ankylosing spondylitis or in good health (not recorded which). Each CDR3 is given with its conserved first and last residue. A D gene is named only where the DNA matches it firmly. Only some rows state a clone size, as once, few, many or a class for expanded clones.

j_call: TRBJ2-7; clone_size: -; d_call: TRBD2; v_call: TRBV20-1; cdr3_nt: TGCAGTGCTACAGGTCGGGGACTAGCGGGAGGGCCGTTTTACGAGCAGTACTTC; cdr3_aa: CSATGRGLAGGPFYEQYF
j_call: TRBJ2-2; clone_size: -; d_call: -; v_call: TRBV27; cdr3_nt: TGTGCCAGCGACCCTCGTCCAGGTGCCGGGGAGCTGTTTTTT; cdr3_aa: CASDPRPGAGELFF
j_call: TRBJ2-3; clone_size: -; d_call: TRBD2; v_call: TRBV20-1; cdr3_nt: TGCAGTGCTAGAGATACTAGCGGGAGGGCCATAGATACGCAGTATTTT; cdr3_aa: CSARDTSGRAIDTQYF
j_call: TRBJ2-7; clone_size: -; d_call: -; v_call: TRBV7-6; cdr3_nt: TGTGCCAGCAGCCCAATGAGCAGGCAGGGCCACGAGCAGTACTTC; cdr3_aa: CASSPMSRQGHEQYF
j_call: TRBJ2-7; clone_size: few; d_call: TRBD1; v_call: TRBV9; cdr3_nt: TGTGCCAGCAGCGGGAGGACAGGGGCCCACGAGCAGTACTTC; cdr3_aa: CASSGRTGAHEQYF
j_call: TRBJ2-3; clone_size: -; d_call: TRBD2; v_call: TRBV20-1; cdr3_nt: TGCAGTGCTGGGGGGACTAGCGGGAGGGCCGTGGAAGATACGCAGTATTTT; cdr3_aa: CSAGGTSGRAVEDTQYF
j_call: TRBJ2-1; clone_size: few; d_call: TRBD2; v_call: TRBV29-1; cdr3_nt: TGCAGCGTTGAGGGGGGAGGGTCCTACAATGAGCAGTTCTTC; cdr3_aa: CSVEGGGSYNEQFF
j_call: TRBJ2-7; clone_size: few; d_call: -; v_call: TRBV27; cdr3_nt: TGTGCCAGCAGTTTTAATACGGGACGGAGCTACGAGCAGTACTTC; cdr3_aa: CASSFNTGRSYEQYF
j_call: TRBJ2-1; clone_size: -; d_call: -; v_call: TRBV25-1; cdr3_nt: TGTGCCAGCCGGGGGCAGGGGATTGTGACGTTGGGTGAGCAGTTCTTC; cdr3_aa: CASRGQGIVTLGEQFF
j_call: TRBJ2-3; clone_size: -; d_call: TRBD2; v_call: TRBV7-3; cdr3_nt: TGTGCCAGCAGCCCCGAGACTAGCGGGAAGATAGATACGCAGTATTTT; cdr3_aa: CASSPETSGKIDTQYF
j_call: TRBJ1-1; clone_size: -; d_call: -; v_call: TRBV4-1; cdr3_nt: TGCGCCAGCAGCCAAGTTATATCCGGGTTCACTGAAGCTTTCTTT; cdr3_aa: CASSQVISGFTEAFF
j_call: TRBJ2-2; clone_size: -; d_call: -; v_call: TRBV6-5; cdr3_nt: TGTGCCAGCAGTTACTCGACGGCGGGGCCCGGGGAGCTGTTTTTT; cdr3_aa: CASSYSTAGPGELFF
j_call: TRBJ2-3; clone_size: -; d_call: TRBD2; v_call: TRBV15; cdr3_nt: TGTGCCACCAGCAGTGGGGGGGATGCAGATACGCAGTATTTT; cdr3_aa: CATSSGGDADTQYF
j_call: TRBJ2-2; clone_size: -; d_call: -; v_call: TRBV7-9; cdr3_nt: TGTGCCAGCAGCCACGGCCCAGAGTACACCGGGGAGCTGTTTTTT; cdr3_aa: CASSHGPEYTGELFF
j_call: TRBJ2-2; clone_size: -; d_call: -; v_call: TRBV20-1; cdr3_nt: TGCAGTGCGCGGGACTGGGAAAACACCGGGGAGCTGTTTTTT; cdr3_aa: CSARDWENTGELFF
j_call: TRBJ2-1; clone_size: many; d_call: TRBD2; v_call: TRBV5-1; cdr3_nt: TGCGCCAGCAGCTCGGGACTAGAGAATGAGCAGTTCTTC; cdr3_aa: CASSSGLENEQFF
j_call: TRBJ2-4; clone_size: few; d_call: TRBD1; v_call: TRBV5-6; cdr3_nt: TGTGCCAGCAGCTCGGGACAGGGAGGGAACATTCAGTACTTC; cdr3_aa: CASSSGQGGNIQYF
j_call: TRBJ2-5; clone_size: few; d_call: TRBD1; v_call: TRBV7-9; cdr3_nt: TGTGCCAGCAGCCTCCGACAGGGGCCAGAGACCCAGTACTTC; cdr3_aa: CASSLRQGPETQYF
j_call: TRBJ1-1; clone_size: -; d_call: -; v_call: TRBV5-4; cdr3_nt: TGTGCCAGCAGCTTGGTCGGCGGACCAAACACTGAAGCTTTCTTT; cdr3_aa: CASSLVGGPNTEAFF
j_call: TRBJ2-3; clone_size: few; d_call: TRBD1; v_call: TRBV5-1; cdr3_nt: TGCGCCAGCAGCCCCCCCGGACAGGGTAGGACAGATACGCAGTATTTT; cdr3_aa: CASSPPGQGRTDTQYF
j_call: TRBJ2-3; clone_size: -; d_call: -; v_call: TRBV12-3/TRBV12-4; cdr3_nt: TGTGCCAGCACCCAATTTGGGGGCACAGATACGCAGTATTTT; cdr3_aa: CASTQFGGTDTQYF
j_call: TRBJ2-1; clone_size: -; d_call: -; v_call: TRBV9; cdr3_nt: TGTGCCAGCAGCTTACGGGGCGGGAATGAGCAGTTCTTC; cdr3_aa: CASSLRGGNEQFF
j_call: TRBJ2-7; clone_size: -; d_call: -; v_call: TRBV5-5; cdr3_nt: TGTGCCAGCAGCCCCGGACATACTCCCTCCTACGAGCAGTACTTC; cdr3_aa: CASSPGHTPSYEQYF
j_call: TRBJ2-1; clone_size: few; d_call: -; v_call: TRBV12-3/TRBV12-4; cdr3_nt: TGTGCCAGCAGGTTTGGAGGGAATGAGCAGTTCTTC; cdr3_aa: CASRFGGNEQFF
j_call: TRBJ2-7; clone_size: few; d_call: -; v_call: TRBV6-2/TRBV6-3; cdr3_nt: TGTGCCAGCAGCCTCGCCTCAAGCGTCTACGAGCAGTACTTC; cdr3_aa: CASSLASSVYEQYF
j_call: TRBJ2-1; clone_size: -; d_call: -; v_call: TRBV4-1; cdr3_nt: TGCGCCAGCAGCCAAGATGTCAGGTTCTCCTACAATGAGCAGTTCTTC; cdr3_aa: CASSQDVRFSYNEQFF
j_call: TRBJ2-5; clone_size: few; d_call: -; v_call: TRBV10-2; cdr3_nt: TGCGCCAGCAGTGACCCCCCGTTGGGTGGGGGGCGGGAGACCCAGTACTTC; cdr3_aa: CASSDPPLGGGRETQYF
j_call: TRBJ2-3; clone_size: few; d_call: -; v_call: TRBV12-3/TRBV12-4; cdr3_nt: TGTGCCAGCGGACAAACAGGGTTCGGGACAGATACGCAGTATTTT; cdr3_aa: CASGQTGFGTDTQYF
j_call: TRBJ2-7; clone_size: few; d_call: -; v_call: TRBV11-2; cdr3_nt: TGTGCCAGCAGCTCGGGTCCAATTTACGAGCAGTACTTC; cdr3_aa: CASSSGPIYEQYF
j_call: TRBJ2-3; clone_size: -; d_call: -; v_call: TRBV6-2/TRBV6-3; cdr3_nt: TGTGCCAGCAGTCTAGCAGCCTCCACAGATACGCAGTATTTT; cdr3_aa: CASSLAASTDTQYF
j_call: TRBJ2-1; clone_size: few; d_call: -; v_call: TRBV5-1; cdr3_nt: TGCGCCAGCACGCCAGGGGACTACAATGAGCAGTTCTTC; cdr3_aa: CASTPGDYNEQFF
j_call: TRBJ2-2; clone_size: -; d_call: TRBD2; v_call: TRBV28; cdr3_nt: TGTGCCAGCAGTCCCCAGCGGGGGAGTAGCACCGGGGAGCTGTTTTTT; cdr3_aa: CASSPQRGSSTGELFF
j_call: TRBJ2-7; clone_size: -; d_call: TRBD2; v_call: TRBV4-3; cdr3_nt: TGCGCCAGCAGCCAAGATGCTAGCGGCTCCGAGCAGTACTTC; cdr3_aa: CASSQDASGSEQYF
j_call: TRBJ2-7; clone_size: many; d_call: TRBD1; v_call: TRBV6-2/TRBV6-3; cdr3_nt: TGTGCCAGCAGTTACTCGAGGGACAGCTCCTACGAGCAGTACTTC; cdr3_aa: CASSYSRDSSYEQYF
j_call: TRBJ2-7; clone_size: -; d_call: -; v_call: TRBV4-1; cdr3_nt: TGCGCCAGCAGCCAAGTGACCTGGGGGGAAGGGAACTACGAGCAGTACTTC; cdr3_aa: CASSQVTWGEGNYEQYF
j_call: TRBJ2-1; clone_size: few; d_call: TRBD2; v_call: TRBV11-2; cdr3_nt: TGTGCCAGCAGCTTAGAATCGGGACTAGCCTACAATGAGCAGTTCTTC; cdr3_aa: CASSLESGLAYNEQFF
j_call: TRBJ2-3; clone_size: many; d_call: TRBD1; v_call: TRBV29-1; cdr3_nt: TGCAGCGCAGCTCGACAGGGAAGCACAGATACGCAGTATTTT; cdr3_aa: CSAARQGSTDTQYF